The TCR beta chain under discussion was sequenced for a study of blood T cell repertoires in COVID-19. Study overall: Spain, Italy and the United States supplied samples that represented acute and convalescent COVID-19. Sources were T cells, B-cell-depleted T cells, or PBMCs; the material itself was cDNA or gDNA.

Original data processing: Cell counts per sample came from amplifying reference gene primers. Sequenced by immunoSEQ multiplex PCR; TCRdb stores in-frame clones only, minus some. Clonal size and the V and J genes are those of that table, whereas D and trimming came from the DNA. The table has approximately 50,000 clones, approximately 90% seen once. Trimming at V came to 3 bases and at J to 5 bases, leaving 3 bases not matched to a gene. Germline V gene lookup returns CDR1 SEHNR and CDR2 FQNEAQ (reference sequence). CDR3 length: 14 amino acids. The sequencing sample was made of peripheral blood. This sequence was found in a middle-aged man with acute or convalescent COVID-19. J is TRBJ1-4 and V is TRBV7-9, with TRBD1 matching 7 bases. The CDR3 bases are TGTGCCAGCAGCTTGGGACAGATAAATGAAAAACTGTTTTTT. It yields the protein CASSLGQINEKLFF.